One and the same sample provided the 19 T cell receptor beta chains below, sequenced in a study of T cell repertoires in cytomegalovirus infection (dated by TCRdb to between 2018 and 2021). TCRdb records Illumina HiSeq 1500 as the sequencer. TCRdb reanalyzed the raw reads on its own, using fastp at Q25 for trimming and MiXCR for clone calling, and kept in-frame beta chains. Here each entry gathers all rows of one CDR3 protein and keeps the most common genes and DNA. A total of about 770,000 distinct CDR3 sequences appear in this sample, under 35% of them only once. 13% of the sample comes from the top ten. In the paper's terms, the treatment or condition label means: in vitro stimulation with specific CMV peptide epitopes to enrich CMV-specific T cells. No cognate antigen is known for these TCRs. The sample in question was cultured CD8+ T cells from PBMCs, obtained from culture after CMV antigen stimulation. These receptors originate from a human donor in good health (CMV status not recorded). Some clones in this sample may be carry-over from other donors' samples.

The chain uses TRBV6-2 or TRBV6-3 and TRBJ2-3; 8 bases match TRBD2. The V segment lost 1 base and the J segment 5 bases; nucleotides outside the gene matches: 5. There are 15 residues in the CDR3. The germline CDR1 and CDR2 sequences are MNHEY and SVGEGT. CDR3 sequence (DNA): TGTGCCAGCAGTTACTGGCGGGGGGCGAAAGATACGCAGTATTTT. Protein sequence: CASSYWRGAKDTQYF.

This clonotype was seen more than once but under ten times. CDR3 residues: CASNRVAGGSTDTQYF. The CDR3, as DNA: TGTGCCAGCAACCGGGTAGCGGGGGGCAGCACAGATACGCAGTATTTT. V is TRBV6-1 and J is TRBJ2-3, with 10 bases lining up with TRBD2. The CDR3 is made up of 16 amino acids. With 7 bases clipped from V and 0 bases from J, the junction kept 7 bases outside the gene matches. Germline CDR1 reads MNHNS; CDR2 reads SASEGT.

This clonotype was counted only a few times. The chain joins TRBV9 to TRBJ1-6; the D gene is possibly TRBD1 (5 bases). The ends were cut back, 4 bases at V and 12 bases at J, with 17 bases in the middle. The V gene's germline CDR1 is SGDLS and CDR2 YYNGEE. The CDR3 loop spans 14 amino acids. CDR3 protein: CASSPHRQGLPLHF. CDR3 DNA: TGTGCCAGCAGCCCTCACCGGCAGGGCTTACCCCTCCACTTT.

This clonotype has a handful of counts. The rearrangement joins TRBV12-5 to TRBJ2-7; possible D gene TRBD1, 6 bases. V was pared by 5 bases and J by 5 bases, with 13 bases between. The CDR3 loop spans 13 amino acids. The V gene's germline CDR1 is LGHNT and CDR2 FRNRAP. The CDR3 nucleotides are TGTGCTAGTGGTCTACTCCACAGGGACGAGCAGTACTTC. It specifies CASGLLHRDEQYF.

In its sample, this clonotype was seen many times. The chain has TRBV7-9 and TRBJ1-1; no clear D gene. The CDR3 has 14 amino acids. V shed 0 bases and J shed 3 bases, with 8 bases lying between them. Germline V CDR1 and CDR2: SEHNR, FQNEAQ (reference sequence). The CDR3 coding sequence is TGTGCCAGCAGCTTAGCCGGGTTGGACACTGAAGCTTTCTTT. Encoded protein: CASSLAGLDTEAFF.

The V call is TRBV2, the J call TRBJ1-1; D is uncertain. Germline CDR1 and CDR2: SNHLY and FYNNEI. Trimming removed 10 bases at V and 8 bases at J, with 11 bases between. The CDR3 is 10 residues long. The CDR3 protein is CATKSGEAFF. In nucleotides, the CDR3 is TGTGCCACCAAATCCGGGGAAGCTTTCTTT.

This clonotype was detected only a few times. The rearrangement uses TRBV7-8 and TRBJ1-2; D ambiguous. This CDR3 region has 14 residues. V gave up 0 bases and J gave up 4 bases, with 9 bases separating them. The V gene's germline CDR1 is SGHVS and CDR2 FQNEAQ. CDR3 coding DNA: TGTGCCAGCAGCTTAGCGAAGGGTAGCTATGGCTACACCTTC. Its protein is CASSLAKGSYGYTF.

This rearrangement joins TRBV19 to TRBJ2-7, with D unclear. The CDR3 has 13 amino acids. Germline V lookup: CDR1 LNHDA, CDR2 SQIVND (reference sequence). Trimming took 3 bases from V and 7 from J, leaving 13 bases between them. CDR3 region: CASSMKSITEQYF. The DNA for the CDR3 is TGTGCCAGTAGTATGAAATCTATAACGGAGCAGTACTTC.

The chain combines TRBV6-1 with TRBJ2-7; the match to TRBD1 covers 8 bases. CDR1 MNHNS and CDR2 SASEGT come from the germline V gene. This CDR3 is built from 14 residues. This CDR3 reads CASSETGQVYEQCV. The CDR3 DNA follows: TGTGCCAGCAGTGAAACGGGACAGGTCTACGAGCAGTGCGTC.

At least ten counts were recorded for this clonotype. The rearrangement links TRBV2 to TRBJ1-6; no definite D call. This CDR3 contains 14 residues. V lost 5 bases and J 7 bases, leaving 12 bases between the germline ends. CDR1 SNHLY and CDR2 FYNNEI come from the germline V gene. The CDR3 region has the DNA TGTGCCAGCAGTCTCGCAGGTGCGAATTCACCCCTCCACTTT. This sequence encodes CASSLAGANSPLHF.

The chain is built from TRBV19 and TRBJ2-1, with D tentatively TRBD2 (6 bases). CDR3 length: 14 residues. V was shortened by 4 bases and J by 8 bases, with 15 bases between the two germline ends. Germline CDR1 LNHDA, CDR2 SQIVND (reference sequence). The chain's CDR3 is CASSTLRGMDEQFF. In nucleotides, the CDR3 is TGTGCCAGTAGTACCCTCCGGGGGATGGATGAGCAGTTCTTC.

The table lists this clonotype with many counts. The chain has TRBV6-1 and TRBJ2-5, with 7 bases aligning to TRBD1. The CDR3 spans 15 residues. V was clipped by 1 base and J by 3 bases; unmatched bases: 5. Germline loops: CDR1 MNHNS, CDR2 SASEGT. The CDR3 sequence is CASSEGGQLEETQYF. The DNA for the CDR3 is TGTGCCAGCAGTGAAGGGGGACAGTTAGAAGAGACCCAGTACTTC.

The chain links TRBV6-5 to TRBJ2-2; D uncertain. The CDR3 totals 16 residues. Germline V gives CDR1 MNHEY, CDR2 SVGAGI. V was cut by 0 bases and J by 0 bases, with 8 bases left in between. In DNA, the CDR3 is TGTGCCAGCAGTTACTCCAGGTCCACGAACACCGGGGAGCTGTTTTTT. Its translation is CASSYSRSTNTGELFF.

V is TRBV14 and J is TRBJ1-1; no firm D call. Germline V gene sequence: CDR1 SGHDN, CDR2 FVKESK. CDR3 length: 18 residues. Trimming removed 0 bases at V and 0 bases at J, with 17 bases between. CDR3 loop: CASSQEMSPLSLNTEAFF. The CDR3, as DNA: TGTGCCAGCAGCCAAGAAATGTCCCCACTCAGCTTGAACACTGAAGCTTTCTTT. Full variable domain (remainder filled in from reference TRBV14 and TRBJ1-1): EAGVTQFPSHSVIEKGQTVTLRCDPISGHDNLYWYRRVMGKEIKFLLHFVKESKQDESGMPNNRFLAERTGGTYSTLKVQPAELEDSGVYFCASSQEMSPLSLNTEAFFGQGTRLTVV.

The chain is built from TRBV6-5 and TRBJ2-1; D remains ambiguous. Trimming removed 1 base from V and 2 bases from J, with 9 bases in between. Germline-derived CDR1 and CDR2 are MNHEY and SVGAGI. The CDR3 totals 15 residues. CDR3 in amino acids: CASSYLGSPYNEQFF. The CDR3 nucleotides read TGTGCCAGCAGTTACTTAGGCTCTCCCTACAATGAGCAGTTCTTC.

The V call is TRBV7-6, the J call TRBJ2-1, with 7 positions matching TRBD2. CDR3 length: 15 residues. The ends lost 5 bases at V and 5 bases at J; junction bases unmatched: 9. CDR1 is SGHVS and CDR2 is FNYEAQ in the germline V gene. DNA for the CDR3: TGTGCCAGCAGCCCAGGACTAGTCTACCACAATGAGCAGTTCTTC. Protein product: CASSPGLVYHNEQFF.

The genes are TRBV6-1 and TRBJ2-1; either TRBD1 or TRBD2 may supply D (5 bases each). V was trimmed by 2 bases and J by 6 bases, leaving 14 bases between them. The CDR3 runs 15 residues. CDR1 and CDR2 (germline): MNHNS, SASEGT. CDR3 loop: CASSESPGGSNEQFF. The CDR3 DNA follows: TGTGCCAGCAGTGAAAGTCCTGGGGGATCCAATGAGCAGTTCTTC.

The rearrangement uses TRBV7-9 and TRBJ2-5; 14 bases fit TRBD2. The CDR3 loop spans 16 amino acids. V was clipped by 4 bases and J by 5 bases; unmatched bases: 6. The V gene's germline CDR1 is SEHNR and CDR2 FQNEAQ (reference sequence). The CDR3 nucleotides are TGTGCCAGCAGCTGGGGACTAGCGGGGGCCTCGGAGACCCAGTACTTC. It translates to CASSWGLAGASETQYF.

This clonotype was seen many times. V usage is TRBV7-9 and J usage is TRBJ2-7; D is unresolved. V dropped 4 bases and J dropped 6 bases, with 16 bases sitting between them. The CDR3 is made up of 14 amino acids. Germline-derived CDR1 and CDR2 are SEHNR and FQNEAQ (reference sequence). Written as DNA, the CDR3 is TGTGCCAGCAGCTCCCCGGTCGGGTACAGCGAGCAGTACTTC. Residues: CASSSPVGYSEQYF.